This T cell receptor (beta chain) stems from a study of PD-1 blockade in classical Hodgkin lymphoma. TCRdb keeps only in-frame clones here, not all; method: immunoSEQ multiplex PCR. The repertoire has some 23,000 clones, around 86% of them found once; the top ten carry 3.1%. CDR1 is SGHDT, CDR2 YYEEEE, per germline. The CDR3 length is 12 residues. Trimming removed 0 bases from V and 7 bases from J, with 5 bases in between. This clone has just a few counts. Its antigen is not identified. The study's findings and limits: Newly diagnosed patients reportedly had lower baseline TCR diversity than healthy donors.

Stated time point: cycle 4 day 1 (C4D1), after 5 to 7 weeks of nivolumab. After autologous stem cell transplantation all patients relapsed, and prior brentuximab vedotin exposure differed between cohorts. Magnetic negative selection was used to purify CD4+ T cells from PBMCs that had been thawed. The sequenced sample was CD4+ T cells from blood, obtained before the fourth cycle of nivolumab. V gene TRBV5-6 combines with J gene TRBJ1-5; D is undetermined. This sequence was found in a human donor with classical Hodgkin lymphoma. The CDR3 DNA follows: TGTGCCAGCAGCTTGGGTCGGCAGCCCCAGCATTTT. It encodes CASSLGRQPQHF.